The subject of this entry is one T cell receptor beta chain. Clones were sequenced by immunoSEQ multiplex PCR, and TCRdb holds only the in-frame ones, with some missing. This table holds around 91,000 clones, approximately 85% found once. This specimen comes from a study of blood T cell repertoires in COVID-19. The CDR3 extends over 14 amino acids. Germline CDR1 reads SEHNR; CDR2 reads FQNEAQ (reference sequence). Between the trimmed V and J ends, which lost 4 bases and 8 bases, there was a span of 12 bases. This receptor was obtained from a human donor in a cohort sampled during active COVID-19. Sequenced material: peripheral blood. V usage is TRBV7-9 and J usage is TRBJ1-6; weak D call: TRBD1 (5 bases). The CDR3: CASSSSGTDSPLHF. CDR3 nucleotides: TGTGCCAGCAGCTCCTCCGGGACTGATTCACCCCTCCACTTT.